This is a list of T cell receptor beta chains from one sample in a study of human T cells and chemical hapten exposure. Using its own MiXCR run on the RACE reads, TCRdb lists one record per CDR3 protein. The sample includes tens of thousands of distinct CDR3 sequences, more than 9% of them seen just once. The source material was whole blood, sampled in connection with sensitization to the hapten diphenylcyclopropenone (DPC). Every receptor here comes from a man aged 35 to 55 with alopecia areata. Some clones in this sample may be carry-over from other donors' samples. Both conserved end residues are trimmed from each CDR3. The order of the fields is V gene, CDR3 length, CDR3 protein.

>TRBV12-3/TRBV12-4|11
ASSLSGRNEQF
>TRBV28|14
ASSLFGKGTNEKLF
>TRBV12-3/TRBV12-4|12
ASSFRGTRNEQF
>TRBV6-2/TRBV6-3|12
ASSTGQGGTEAF
>TRBV7-2|13
ASSLDQVSGKTQY
>TRBV11-2|13
ASSLTVRGNTEAF
>TRBV7-8|11
ASSSNSGEEQY
>TRBV7-2|14
ASSADRNTNTGELF
>TRBV29-1|15
SVDSGPGGSGANVLT
>TRBV6-5|22
ASSSGTGGVGGVGFTGFYNEQF
>TRBV10-2|13
ASRETGWAKNIQY
>TRBV28|10
ASSLISGTGD
>TRBV3-1|11
ASSQARQGTQY
>TRBV5-1|10
ASSMNFYEQY
>TRBV11-2|12
ASSPGAGQHGYT
>TRBV25-1|12
ASSEVQGGRGYT
>TRBV10-3|11
AIRDTGGGEQF
>TRBV6-2/TRBV6-3|17
ASSYLPFSGPTFSNEQF
>TRBV11-3|14
ASSLGGWKGTDTQY
>TRBV30|8
AWGRNQQY
>TRBV29-1|11
SVVLDYNSPLH
>TRBV28|12
ASSLGSRNTEAF
>TRBV10-3|11
AITNRGGDGYT
>TRBV20-1|13
SAELAGDVKNIQY
>TRBV10-3|15
AIRVAGTMSSYNEQF
>TRBV29-1|14
SVEGGRQGLGNEQF
>TRBV19|11
ATFNRGLYGYT
>TRBV12-3/TRBV12-4|13
ASSTGLARSGTQY